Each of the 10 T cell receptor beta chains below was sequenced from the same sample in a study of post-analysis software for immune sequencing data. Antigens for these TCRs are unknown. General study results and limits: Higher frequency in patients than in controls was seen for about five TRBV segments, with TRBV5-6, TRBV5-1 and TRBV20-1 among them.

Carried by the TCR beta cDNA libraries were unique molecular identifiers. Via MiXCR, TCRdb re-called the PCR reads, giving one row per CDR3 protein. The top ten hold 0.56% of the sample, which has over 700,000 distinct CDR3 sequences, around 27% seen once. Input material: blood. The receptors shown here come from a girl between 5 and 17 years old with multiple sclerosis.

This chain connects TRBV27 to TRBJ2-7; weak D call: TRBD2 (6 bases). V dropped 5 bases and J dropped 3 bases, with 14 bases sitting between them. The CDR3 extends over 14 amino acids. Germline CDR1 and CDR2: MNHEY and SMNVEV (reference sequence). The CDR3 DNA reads TGTGCCAGCAGTGGGGGGTTAAACCACTACGAGCAGTACTTC. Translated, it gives CASSGGLNHYEQYF.

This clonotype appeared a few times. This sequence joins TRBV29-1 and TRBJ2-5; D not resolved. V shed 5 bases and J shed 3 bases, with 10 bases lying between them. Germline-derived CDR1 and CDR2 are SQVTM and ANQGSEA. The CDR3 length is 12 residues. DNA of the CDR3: TGCAGCGTTTTCGGTGGAGAAGAGACCCAGTACTTC. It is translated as CSVFGGEETQYF.

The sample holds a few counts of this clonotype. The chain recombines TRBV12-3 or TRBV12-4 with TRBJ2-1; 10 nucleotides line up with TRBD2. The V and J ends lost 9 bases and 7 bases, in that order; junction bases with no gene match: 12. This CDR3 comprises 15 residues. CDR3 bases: TGTGCCAGTCATCATGGAGCGGGAGGGGCTAATGAGCAGTTCTTC. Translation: CASHHGAGGANEQFF.

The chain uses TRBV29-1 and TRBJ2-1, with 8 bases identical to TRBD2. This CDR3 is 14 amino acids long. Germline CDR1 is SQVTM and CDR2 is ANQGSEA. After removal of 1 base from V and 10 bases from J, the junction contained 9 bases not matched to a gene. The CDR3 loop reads CSVEGLAGSYEQFF. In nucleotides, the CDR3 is TGCAGCGTTGAAGGGTTAGCGGGGTCCTACGAGCAGTTCTTC.

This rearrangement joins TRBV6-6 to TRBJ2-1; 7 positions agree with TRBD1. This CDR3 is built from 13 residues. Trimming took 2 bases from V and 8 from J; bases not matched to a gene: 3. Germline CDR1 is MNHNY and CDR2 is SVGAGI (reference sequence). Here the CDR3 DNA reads TGTGCCAGCAGTTACCGAGGACAGGATGAGCAGTTCTTC. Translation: CASSYRGQDEQFF.

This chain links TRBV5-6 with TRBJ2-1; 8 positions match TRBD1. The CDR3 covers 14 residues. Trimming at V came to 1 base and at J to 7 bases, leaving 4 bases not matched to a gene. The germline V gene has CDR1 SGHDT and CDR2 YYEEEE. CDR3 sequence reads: CASSLLQGANEQFF. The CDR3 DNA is TGTGCCAGCAGCTTGCTTCAGGGGGCGAATGAGCAGTTCTTC. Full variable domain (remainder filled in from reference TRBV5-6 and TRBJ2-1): DAGVTQSPTHLIKTRGQQVTLRCSPKSGHDTVSWYQQALGQGPQFIFQYYEEEERQRGNFPDRFSGHQFPNYSSELNVNALLLGDSALYLCASSLLQGANEQFFGPGTRLTVL.

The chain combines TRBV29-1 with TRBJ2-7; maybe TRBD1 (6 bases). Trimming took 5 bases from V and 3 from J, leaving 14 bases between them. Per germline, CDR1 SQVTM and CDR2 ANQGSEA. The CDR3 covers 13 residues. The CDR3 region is CSVYSEGGYEQYF. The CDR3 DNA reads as TGCAGCGTTTATTCCGAAGGGGGCTACGAGCAGTACTTC.

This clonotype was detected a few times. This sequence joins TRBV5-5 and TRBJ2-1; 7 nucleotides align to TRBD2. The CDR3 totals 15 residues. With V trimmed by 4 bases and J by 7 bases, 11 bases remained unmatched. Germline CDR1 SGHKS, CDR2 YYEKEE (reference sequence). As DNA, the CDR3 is TGTGCCAGCAGCCCGACGCCGGGAGGTTGGAATGAGCAGTTCTTC. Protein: CASSPTPGGWNEQFF.

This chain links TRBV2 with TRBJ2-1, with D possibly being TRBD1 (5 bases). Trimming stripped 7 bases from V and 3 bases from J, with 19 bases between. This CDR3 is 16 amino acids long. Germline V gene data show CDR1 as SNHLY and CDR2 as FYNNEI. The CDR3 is CASNRPPDKSYNEQFF. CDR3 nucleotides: TGTGCCAGCAACAGGCCCCCGGACAAGAGCTACAATGAGCAGTTCTTC.

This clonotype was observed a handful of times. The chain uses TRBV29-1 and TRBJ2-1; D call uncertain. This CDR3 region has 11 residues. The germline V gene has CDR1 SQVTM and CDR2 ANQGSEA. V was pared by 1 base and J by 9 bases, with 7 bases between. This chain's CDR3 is CSVEVASEQFF. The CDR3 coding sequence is TGCAGCGTTGAAGTCGCCAGTGAGCAGTTCTTC.